This passage covers 20 T cell receptor beta chains from one sample sequenced in a study of memory CD4+ T cells and cytomegalovirus serostatus. Single viable CD3+CD4+CD8-CD45RO+ cells were sorted as the memory CD4+ T cells. This table comes from immunoSEQ multiplex PCR, and its TCRdb copy is limited to in-frame clones, with some not included. The table shows some 52,000 clones, with roughly 72% occurring only once. The specimen sequenced was memory CD4+ T cells from blood. Receptors originate from an adult in good health and CMV-seronegative.

There are a few counts of this clone. The CDR3 spells CASSLDSNSPLHF. Written as DNA, the CDR3 is TGCGCCAGCAGCTTGGACAGTAATTCACCCCTCCACTTT. The V gene is TRBV5-1, the J gene TRBJ1-6; D not certain. The V gene lost 0 bases and the J gene lost 6 bases, with 4 bases spanning the gap. Germline loops: CDR1 SGHRS, CDR2 YFSETQ. CDR3 length: 13 amino acids.

This chain uses TRBV25-1 with TRBJ1-5; no definite D call. V was cut by 5 bases and J by 0 bases, with 2 bases left in between. Per germline, CDR1 MGHDK and CDR2 SYGVNS. CDR3 length: 12 amino acids. The CDR3 coding sequence is TGTGCCAGCAGTAATAGCAATCAGCCCCAGCATTTT. This translates into CASSNSNQPQHF.

The chain carries TRBV9 and TRBJ2-3, with D tentatively TRBD1 (6 bases). Looked up from germline, CDR1 is SGDLS and CDR2 is YYNGEE. Trimming pared 4 bases from V and 0 bases from J, leaving 18 bases between. The CDR3 has 17 residues. The CDR3: CASSPLGTIPSTDTQYF. CDR3 nucleotides: TGTGCCAGCAGCCCCCTGGGGACAATCCCTAGCACAGATACGCAGTATTTT.

The chain joins TRBV2 to TRBJ2-3, with 10 bases fitting TRBD2. Looked up from germline, CDR1 is SNHLY and CDR2 is FYNNEI. Trimming at V came to 5 bases and at J to 12 bases, leaving 8 bases not matched to a gene. This CDR3 is built from 13 residues. The CDR3 loop reads CASSYSTSGAQYF. The CDR3 DNA is TGTGCCAGCAGTTATTCCACTAGCGGGGCTCAGTATTTT.

V usage is TRBV6-1 and J usage is TRBJ1-2; D not resolved. CDR1 is MNHNS and CDR2 is SASEGT in the germline V gene. Trimming left V 6 bases short and J 4 bases short, with 9 bases between. The length of the CDR3 is 12 residues. The CDR3 sequence is CASRVTSYGYTF. CDR3 bases: TGTGCCAGCAGGGTGACGTCCTATGGCTACACCTTC.

The rearrangement joins TRBV28 to TRBJ2-7; D is undetermined. Germline V CDR1 and CDR2: MDHEN, SYDVKM. This CDR3 has 14 residues. V was cut by 3 bases and J by 3 bases, with 12 bases left in between. The CDR3 here is CASSFDRTDYEQYF. The CDR3 DNA reads TGTGCCAGCAGTTTTGACCGAACAGACTACGAGCAGTACTTC.

The CDR3 DNA is TGCGCCAGCAGTGAGAGGGGGGGGCTGAACACTGAAGCTTTCTTT. It yields the protein CASSERGGLNTEAFF. The chain links TRBV10-2 to TRBJ1-1; D possibly corresponds to TRBD1 (6 bases). In germline, CDR1 is WSHSY, CDR2 SAAADI. The CDR3 runs to 15 residues. Trimming took 2 bases from V and 0 from J, leaving 10 bases between them.

The chain carries TRBV4-2 and TRBJ1-2, with TRBD1 matching 8 bases. Losses at the gene ends were 4 bases for V and 1 base for J; bases not matched to a gene: 11. Germline V gene sequence: CDR1 LGHNA, CDR2 YNFKEQ. The CDR3 totals 17 residues. The CDR3 nucleotides are TGTGCCAGCAGCCTTCGCGACAGGGGAAGGAGTAACTATGGCTACACCTTC. Amino acid sequence: CASSLRDRGRSNYGYTF.

This clone showed up just a few times. The chain links TRBV12-5 to TRBJ2-3; TRBD1 matches at 7 bases. Per the germline V gene, CDR1 is LGHNT and CDR2 is FRNRAP. The CDR3 loop spans 15 amino acids. V dropped 6 bases and J dropped 3; count of bases not matched to a gene: 9. CDR3 coding DNA: TGTGCTAGTGGCTCATCGACAGGGATAACAGATACGCAGTATTTT. Its translation: CASGSSTGITDTQYF.

V gene TRBV11-2 combines with J gene TRBJ2-5; D uncertain. Germline CDR1 SGHAT, CDR2 FQNNGV. CDR3 length equals 11 residues. The V and J ends lost 6 bases and 5 bases respectively, with 7 bases between them. The DNA for the CDR3 is TGTGCCAGCAGGGGTGGGGAGACCCAGTACTTC. It yields the protein CASRGGETQYF.

The chain is built from TRBV29-1 and TRBJ2-5, with a weak D call TRBD2 (5 bases). This CDR3 contains 12 residues. Germline V gene sequence: CDR1 SQVTM, CDR2 ANQGSEA. Between the trimmed V and J ends, which lost 3 bases and 7 bases, there was a span of 12 bases. CDR3 protein: CSVDGLIGTQYF. In DNA, the CDR3 is TGCAGCGTTGATGGACTGATAGGGACCCAGTACTTC.

This chain connects TRBV27 to TRBJ2-7; D gene uncertain. Germline values: CDR1 MNHEY, CDR2 SMNVEV (reference sequence). CDR3 length: 12 amino acids. The V end lost 2 bases, the J end lost 7 bases, and 9 bases lay between the germline ends. As DNA, the CDR3 is TGTGCCAGCAGTTTAGGTTGGGGAGAGCAGTACTTC. It is translated as CASSLGWGEQYF.

CDR3 nucleotides: TGTGCCAGCAGTTTGGTACAGGGGGGATACGAGCAGTACTTC. Translation: CASSLVQGGYEQYF. This sequence joins TRBV27 and TRBJ2-7; TRBD1 matches at 8 bases. The germline CDR1 and CDR2 sequences are MNHEY and SMNVEV (reference sequence). V lost 3 bases and J lost 4; bases outside the gene matches: 5. The CDR3 extends over 14 amino acids.

J is TRBJ1-2 and V is TRBV28; a possible D gene is TRBD1 (6 bases). The CDR3 consists of 15 residues. Germline V CDR1 and CDR2: MDHEN, SYDVKM. Trimming stripped 5 bases from V and 2 bases from J, with 15 bases between. The CDR3 here is CASSPEGQINYGYTF. In nucleotides, the CDR3 is TGTGCCAGCAGTCCCGAGGGACAAATAAACTATGGCTACACCTTC.

The CDR3 DNA reads TGCGCCAGCAGCCAAGATGGTCGGCAGGGTAACTATGGCTACACCTTC. It translates to CASSQDGRQGNYGYTF. This chain uses TRBV4-3 with TRBJ1-2, with D perhaps TRBD1 (5 bases). The CDR3 spans 16 residues. Germline V CDR1 and CDR2: LGHNA, YSLEER. V was pared by 0 bases and J by 1 base, with 12 bases between.

The J gene is TRBJ1-5, the V gene TRBV28; 8 positions agree with TRBD1. CDR1 and CDR2 (germline): MDHEN, SYDVKM. The CDR3 has 14 amino acids. V shed 1 base, J shed 7 bases, and the junction held 3 bases outside the gene matches. The CDR3 DNA sequence: TGTGCCAGCAGTTTATATCCAGGGGGCCAGCCCCAGCATTTT. Protein product: CASSLYPGGQPQHF. The full variable domain, in which reference TRBV28 and TRBJ1-5 provide the parts outside the CDR3, is DVKVTQSSRYLVKRTGEKVFLECVQDMDHENMFWYRQDPGLGLRLIYFSYDVKMKEKGDIPEGYSVSREKKERFSLILESASTNQTSMYLCASSLYPGGQPQHFGDGTRLSIL.

The rearrangement links TRBV27 to TRBJ1-1, with 7 bases identical to TRBD1. CDR3 length: 13 residues. With V trimmed by 8 bases and J by 3 bases, 6 bases remained unmatched. CDR1 and CDR2 from the germline V gene are MNHEY and SMNVEV (reference sequence). CDR3 protein: CASSWTGDTEAFF. CDR3 nucleotide sequence: TGTGCCAGCTCCTGGACAGGAGACACTGAAGCTTTCTTT.

The V and J genes are TRBV10-1 and TRBJ1-1; maybe TRBD1 (5 bases). CDR3 length: 16 residues. Trimming took 4 bases from V and 2 from J, leaving 17 bases between them. CDR1 and CDR2 (germline): WNHNN, SYGVQD (reference sequence). The CDR3 DNA follows: TGCGCCAGCAGTGTAAGGCAGGGTGGGTCTAACACTGAAGCTTTCTTT. Its protein product is CASSVRQGGSNTEAFF.

The chain links TRBV13 to TRBJ2-3; D not resolved. V lost 5 bases and J lost 2, with 5 bases in between. CDR3 length equals 12 residues. CDR1 PRHDT and CDR2 FYEKMQ come from the germline V gene (reference sequence). The CDR3 bases are TGTGCCAGCAGCGCTTACACAGATACGCAGTATTTT. Residues: CASSAYTDTQYF.

The gene calls are TRBV19 and TRBJ2-1; 13 nucleotides align to TRBD2. This CDR3 has 15 amino acids. The V segment lost 5 bases and the J segment 6 bases; nucleotides outside the gene matches: 4. CDR1 LNHDA and CDR2 SQIVND come from the germline V gene (reference sequence). DNA for the CDR3: TGTGCCAGTAGTCAGACTAGCGGGAGGCGCAATGAGCAGTTCTTC. This translates into CASSQTSGRRNEQFF.